This T cell receptor beta chain was documented in a study of T cell repertoires in aging, cancer and after chemotherapy. In its sample, this clonotype ranks as medium-sized. Its antigen is undetermined. TCR beta rearrangements were amplified from peripheral blood genomic DNA. Multiplex touch-down PCR with TRB-A/B primers amplified rearranged V-D-J TRB sequences. TCRdb re-derived calls from the multiplex PCR reads in MiXCR, one entry per CDR3 protein. The sample holds about 350 distinct CDR3 sequences, 20% to 25% seen once. Whole-study results and caveats: Healthy donors lost TCR diversity with age mainly through richness, cancer patients through richness and evenness. Lymphoid organ infiltration in hematological cancer patients may impair thymic emigration or peripheral T cell expansion.

Sequenced sample: blood. This TCR came from a human donor with a blood cancer.

The CDR3 loop is CASSIGGGDTQYF. Written as DNA, the CDR3 is TGTGCCAGTAGTATAGGGGGAGGTGATACGCAGTATTTT. The chain combines TRBV19 with TRBJ2-3; maybe TRBD2 (6 bases). Trimming pared 1 base from V and 6 bases from J, leaving 8 bases between. The length of the CDR3 is 13 residues. Germline V gene data show CDR1 as LNHDA and CDR2 as SQIVND (reference sequence).